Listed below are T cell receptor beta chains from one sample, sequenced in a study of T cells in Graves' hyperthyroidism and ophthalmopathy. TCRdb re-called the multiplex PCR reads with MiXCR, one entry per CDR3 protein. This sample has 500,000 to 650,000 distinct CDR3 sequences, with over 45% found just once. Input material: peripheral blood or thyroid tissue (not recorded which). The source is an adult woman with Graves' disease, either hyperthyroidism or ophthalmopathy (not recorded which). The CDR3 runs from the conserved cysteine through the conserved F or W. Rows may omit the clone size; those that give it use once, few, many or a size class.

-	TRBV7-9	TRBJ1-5	CASSPPGATRNQPQHF
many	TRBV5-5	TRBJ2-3	CASRPGLADTQYF
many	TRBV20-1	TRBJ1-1	CSARDHRRPRGTEAFF
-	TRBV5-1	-	CASSIGTISYNEQFF
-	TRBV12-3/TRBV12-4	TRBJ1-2	CASSTTGRAYGYTF
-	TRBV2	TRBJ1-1	CASLVYMNTEAFF
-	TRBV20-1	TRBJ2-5	CSARDPWEREGSETQYF
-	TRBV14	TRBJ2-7	CASSQESGLFGEQYF
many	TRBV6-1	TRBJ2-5	CASILIPGAGGETQYF
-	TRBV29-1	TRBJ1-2	CSVDRDDRFGYGYTF
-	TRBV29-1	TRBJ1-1	CSVAGGLDTEAFF
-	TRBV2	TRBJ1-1	CASMREQLNTEAFF
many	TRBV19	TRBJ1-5	CASSPPTGGNQPQHF
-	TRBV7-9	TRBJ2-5	CAGRARDSQETQYF
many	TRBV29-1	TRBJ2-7	CSVQQLTEQYF
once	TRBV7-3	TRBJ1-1	CASGYRGRSGNTEAFF
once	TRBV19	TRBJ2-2	CASTNLGGTGELFF
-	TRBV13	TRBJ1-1	CASSLPFPGGGRNTEAFF
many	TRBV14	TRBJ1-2	CASSPGRSYGYTF
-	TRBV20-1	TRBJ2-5	CSARDERAGTSGSGETQYF
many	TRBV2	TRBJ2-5	CASRGDQETQYF
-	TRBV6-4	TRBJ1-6	CASSEDGEGSPLHF
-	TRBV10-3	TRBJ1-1	CAITSQVGNTEAFF
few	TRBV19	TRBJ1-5	CASKRTGDQPQHF
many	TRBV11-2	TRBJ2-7	CASSPWGGDDEQYF
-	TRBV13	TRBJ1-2	CASSFRGRSDYGYTF
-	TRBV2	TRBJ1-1	CASSGTGFTEAFF
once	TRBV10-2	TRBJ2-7	CASSESAGTVYEQYF
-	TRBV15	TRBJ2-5	CATSRDRDPRLTQYF
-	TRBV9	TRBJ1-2	CASSVGTVDLGSDGYTF
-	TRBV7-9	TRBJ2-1	CASSLAGQALDEQFF
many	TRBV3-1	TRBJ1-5	CASSHSGGNQPQHF
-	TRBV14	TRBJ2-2	CASSQDLGLAGTGELFF
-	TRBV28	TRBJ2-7	CASKGLAGRFTYEQYF
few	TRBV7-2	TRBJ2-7	CASSLGTKDYEQYF
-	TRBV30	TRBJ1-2	CAWSVGAGGYTF
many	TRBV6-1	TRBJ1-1	CANRPSVGANTEAFF
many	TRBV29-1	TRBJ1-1	CSVGAEGDGRAFF
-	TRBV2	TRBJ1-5	CASNVEGASSVNQPQHF
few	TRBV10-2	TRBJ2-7	CASMEAGSYEQYF
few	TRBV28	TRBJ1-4	CASSGPQTTNEKLFF
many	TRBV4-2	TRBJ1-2	CASSQDWGQTGYTF
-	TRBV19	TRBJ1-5	CASSHGESGNQPQHF
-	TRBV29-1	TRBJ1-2	CSVEEEATEPYGYTF
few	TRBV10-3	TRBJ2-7	CAIRRAQGFEQYF
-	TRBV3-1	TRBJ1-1	CASSQVPVGTEAFF
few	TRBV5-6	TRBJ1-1	CASSWGQGKNGRTEAFF
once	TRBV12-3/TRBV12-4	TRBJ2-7	CASSSIGTEQYF
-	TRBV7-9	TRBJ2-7	CASSPNRNYEQYF
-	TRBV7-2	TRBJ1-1	CASRTGGLEAFF
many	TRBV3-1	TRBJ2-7	CASSQDGGNEQYF
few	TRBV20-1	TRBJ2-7	CSASGSSYEQYF
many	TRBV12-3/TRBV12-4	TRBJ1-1	CASSPTGGFAEAFF
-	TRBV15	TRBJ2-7	CATSSLAKQYF
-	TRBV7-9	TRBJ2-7	CASSLYRAGAHRDEQYF
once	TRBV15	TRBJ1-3	CATSSGTHTGGNTIYF
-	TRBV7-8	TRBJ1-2	CASSSRTGSIYGYTF
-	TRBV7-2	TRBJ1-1	CASSLLGVVEAFF
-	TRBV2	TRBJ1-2	CASKIGTFGAMNGYTF